A single T cell receptor (beta chain) is shown here with its context. V was trimmed by 2 bases and J by 6 bases, leaving 13 bases between them. There are 15 residues in the CDR3. Germline CDR1 LNHNV, CDR2 YYDKDF (reference sequence). These data come from a study of Ad26.COV2.S vaccination and SARS-CoV-2 variants. Sample treatment: some 19 received Ad26.COV2.S at low or high dose, single or two shots; 5 received placebo; per-sample allocation not given. Day 63 after the first vaccine or placebo injection was the time point for sampling. Some clones are missing from TCRdb's copy, which holds only in-frame ones; the method was immunoSEQ multiplex PCR. The sample carries about 480,000 clones, approximately 88% recorded once.

The material was peripheral blood, obtained in a trial of Ad26.COV2.S vaccine versus placebo. This chain connects TRBV15 to TRBJ2-2; possibly TRBD2 for D (6 bases). This receptor was taken from a person between 18 and 59 years old who received the Ad26.COV2.S COVID-19 vaccine or a placebo. The CDR3 region is CATSRIRETPGELFF. DNA for the CDR3: TGTGCCACCAGCAGAATACGGGAGACCCCCGGGGAGCTGTTTTTT.